This T cell receptor beta chain was obtained from a study of regulatory T cells in long-lasting Graves disease. Time point given: newly diagnosed GD, antithyroid drugs for less than 3 months. Extracted RNA from PBMCs served as the source of the TCR library. The CDR3 loop spans 18 amino acids. Germline V gene lookup returns CDR1 MNHEY and CDR2 SVGAGI. The V gene end was trimmed by 1 base and the J gene end by 4 bases; junction bases not matched to a gene: 9. This clonotype was observed a few times. In building TCR beta libraries, iRepertoire HTBI primers were used together with Arm-PCR of CDR3 regions. MiXCR, applied by TCRdb to the multiplex PCR reads, yields one record per CDR3 protein. The sample lists about 610,000 distinct CDR3 sequences; 16% were seen once. The same data also contributed to another study, on T cells in Graves' hyperthyroidism and ophthalmopathy. Turning to that study: Blood also carried most thyroid clonotypes expanded above 0.001.

The J gene is TRBJ2-1, the V gene TRBV6-5; 11 bases agree with TRBD2. Sample: peripheral blood mononuclear cells (PBMCs), taken at new diagnosis, from a patient treated with antithyroid drugs. This TCR was sampled from a man aged 18-30 years with Graves disease. The CDR3 here is CASSYYPRGTSGYNEQFF. The DNA of the CDR3 is TGTGCCAGCAGTTACTATCCCCGGGGGACTAGCGGATACAATGAGCAGTTCTTC.